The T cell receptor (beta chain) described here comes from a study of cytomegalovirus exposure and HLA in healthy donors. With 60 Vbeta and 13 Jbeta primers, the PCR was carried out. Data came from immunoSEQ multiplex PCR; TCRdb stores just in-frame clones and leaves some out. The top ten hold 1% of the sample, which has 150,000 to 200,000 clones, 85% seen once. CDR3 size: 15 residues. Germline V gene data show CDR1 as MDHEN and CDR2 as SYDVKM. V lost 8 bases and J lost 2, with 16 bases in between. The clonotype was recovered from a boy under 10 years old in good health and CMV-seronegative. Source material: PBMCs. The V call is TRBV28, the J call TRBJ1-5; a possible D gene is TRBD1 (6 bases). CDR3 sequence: CASVHRVFGNQPQHF. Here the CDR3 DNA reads TGTGCCAGCGTACACAGGGTTTTCGGCAATCAGCCCCAGCATTTT.